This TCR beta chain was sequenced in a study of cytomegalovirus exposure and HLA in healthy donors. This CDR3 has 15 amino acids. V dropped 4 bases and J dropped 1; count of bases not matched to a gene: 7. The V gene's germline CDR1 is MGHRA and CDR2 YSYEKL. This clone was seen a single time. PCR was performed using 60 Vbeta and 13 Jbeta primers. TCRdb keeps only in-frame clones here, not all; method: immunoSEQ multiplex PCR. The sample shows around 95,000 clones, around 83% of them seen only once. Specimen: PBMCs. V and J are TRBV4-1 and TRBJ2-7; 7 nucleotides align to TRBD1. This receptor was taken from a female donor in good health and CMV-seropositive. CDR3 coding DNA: TGCGCCAGCAGCCTAGAACAGGGGCAATCCTACGAGCAGTACTTC. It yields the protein CASSLEQGQSYEQYF.